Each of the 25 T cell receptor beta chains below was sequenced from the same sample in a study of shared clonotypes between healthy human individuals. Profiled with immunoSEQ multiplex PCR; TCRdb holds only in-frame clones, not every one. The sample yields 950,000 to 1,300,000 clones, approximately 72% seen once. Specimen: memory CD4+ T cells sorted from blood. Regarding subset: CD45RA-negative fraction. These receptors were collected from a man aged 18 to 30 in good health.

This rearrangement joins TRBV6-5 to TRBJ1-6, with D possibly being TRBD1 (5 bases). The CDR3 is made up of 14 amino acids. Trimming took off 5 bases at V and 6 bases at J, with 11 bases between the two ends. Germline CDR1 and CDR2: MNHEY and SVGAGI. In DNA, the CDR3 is TGTGCCAGCAGTCCGGGACGGACTAATTCACCCCTCCACTTT. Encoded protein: CASSPGRTNSPLHF.

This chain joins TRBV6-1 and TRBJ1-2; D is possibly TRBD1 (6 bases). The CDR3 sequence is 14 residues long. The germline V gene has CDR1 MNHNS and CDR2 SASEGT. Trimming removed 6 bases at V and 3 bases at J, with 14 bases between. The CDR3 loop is CASSLQGSDYGYTF. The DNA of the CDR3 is TGTGCCAGCAGCTTACAGGGCTCGGACTATGGCTACACCTTC.

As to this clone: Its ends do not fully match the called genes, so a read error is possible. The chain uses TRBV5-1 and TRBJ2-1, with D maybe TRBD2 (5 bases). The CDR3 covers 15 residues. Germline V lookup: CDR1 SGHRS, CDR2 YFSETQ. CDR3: CASSLGGPSHNEQFF. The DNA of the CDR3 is TGCGCCAGCAGCTTGGGCGGGCCCTCCCACAATGAGCAGTTCTTC. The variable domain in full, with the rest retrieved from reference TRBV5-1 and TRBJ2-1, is KAGVTQTPRYLIKTRGQQVTLSCSPISGHRSVSWYQQTPGQGLQFLFEYFSETQRNKGNFPGRFSGRQFSNSRSEMNVSTLELGDSALYLCASSLGGPSHNEQFFGPGTRLTVL.

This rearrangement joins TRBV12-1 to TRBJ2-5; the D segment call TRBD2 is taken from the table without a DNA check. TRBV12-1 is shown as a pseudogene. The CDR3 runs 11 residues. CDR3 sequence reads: CAGRKGETQYF. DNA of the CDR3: TGTGCCGGGAGAAAAGGAGAGACCCAGTACTTC.

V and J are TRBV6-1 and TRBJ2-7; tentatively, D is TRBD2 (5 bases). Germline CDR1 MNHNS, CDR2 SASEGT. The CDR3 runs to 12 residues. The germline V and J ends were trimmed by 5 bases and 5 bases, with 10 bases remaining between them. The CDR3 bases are TGTGCCAGCAGTAGGTCGAGGGACGAGCAGTACTTC. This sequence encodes CASSRSRDEQYF.

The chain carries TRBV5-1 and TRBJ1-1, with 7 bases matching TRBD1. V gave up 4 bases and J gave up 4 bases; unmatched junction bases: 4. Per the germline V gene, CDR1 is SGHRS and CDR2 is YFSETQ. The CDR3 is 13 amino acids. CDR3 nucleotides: TGCGCCAGCAGCGGAGGGACAGTCACTGAAGCTTTCTTT. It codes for CASSGGTVTEAFF.

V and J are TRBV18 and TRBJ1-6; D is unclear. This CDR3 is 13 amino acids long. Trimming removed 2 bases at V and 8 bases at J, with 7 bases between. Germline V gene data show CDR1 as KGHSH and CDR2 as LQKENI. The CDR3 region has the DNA TGTGCCAGCTCACCATCAGCGGATTCACCCCTCCACTTT. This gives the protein CASSPSADSPLHF.

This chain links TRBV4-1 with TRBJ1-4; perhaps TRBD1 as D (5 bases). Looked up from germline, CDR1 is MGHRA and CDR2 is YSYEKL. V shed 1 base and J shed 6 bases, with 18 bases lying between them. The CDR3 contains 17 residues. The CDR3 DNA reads TGCGCCAGCAGCCAAGGTTACCGGGGGGGTCTTGATGAAAAACTGTTTTTT. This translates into CASSQGYRGGLDEKLFF.

CDR3 nucleotides: TGTGCCAGCAGTGCCCAGGGGGGGGGCAATCAGCCCCAGCATTTT. It yields the protein CASSAQGGGNQPQHF. The chain joins TRBV9 to TRBJ1-5; 7 nucleotides align to TRBD1. Per the germline V gene, CDR1 is SGDLS and CDR2 is YYNGEE. Trimming removed 5 bases from V and 2 bases from J; junction bases left unmatched: 7. CDR3 length: 15 residues. Full variable domain (rest looked up from reference TRBV9 and TRBJ1-5): DSGVTQTPKHLITATGQRVTLRCSPRSGDLSVYWYQQSLDQGLQFLIQYYNGEERAKGNILERFSAQQFPDLHSELNLSSLELGDSALYFCASSAQGGGNQPQHFGDGTRLSIL.

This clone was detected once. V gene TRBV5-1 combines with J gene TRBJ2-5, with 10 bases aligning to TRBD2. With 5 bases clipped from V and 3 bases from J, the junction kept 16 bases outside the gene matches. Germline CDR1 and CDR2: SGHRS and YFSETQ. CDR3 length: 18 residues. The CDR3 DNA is TGCGCCAGCAGAATAGCGGGGGGCTTTGTTCTCGGCAAAGAGACCCAGTACTTC. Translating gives CASRIAGGFVLGKETQYF.

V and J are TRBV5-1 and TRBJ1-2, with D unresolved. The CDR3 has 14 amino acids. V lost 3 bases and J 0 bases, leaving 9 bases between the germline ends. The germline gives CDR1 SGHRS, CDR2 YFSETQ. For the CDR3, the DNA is TGCGCCAGCAGCTCAGTTTCAGCTAACTATGGCTACACCTTC. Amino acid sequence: CASSSVSANYGYTF.

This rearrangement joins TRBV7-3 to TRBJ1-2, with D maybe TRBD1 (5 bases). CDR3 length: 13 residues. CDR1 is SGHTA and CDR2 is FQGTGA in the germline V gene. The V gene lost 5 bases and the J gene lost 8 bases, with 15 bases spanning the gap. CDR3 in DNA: TGTGCCAGCAGCATTTCTCCAGGGAAGGGCTACACCTTC. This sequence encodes CASSISPGKGYTF.

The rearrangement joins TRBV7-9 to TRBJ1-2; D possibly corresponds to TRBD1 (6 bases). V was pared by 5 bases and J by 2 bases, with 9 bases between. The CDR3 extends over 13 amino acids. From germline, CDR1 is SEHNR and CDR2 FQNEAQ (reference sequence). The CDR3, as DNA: TGTGCCAGCAGCCCAGGGGAGAACTATGGCTACACCTTC. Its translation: CASSPGENYGYTF.

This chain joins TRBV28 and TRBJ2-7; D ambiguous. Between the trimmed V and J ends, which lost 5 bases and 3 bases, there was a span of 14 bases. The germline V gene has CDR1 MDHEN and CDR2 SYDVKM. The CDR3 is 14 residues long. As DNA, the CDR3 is TGTGCCAGCAGTCGCTCGGGCCAGAGCTACGAGCAGTACTTC. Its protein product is CASSRSGQSYEQYF.

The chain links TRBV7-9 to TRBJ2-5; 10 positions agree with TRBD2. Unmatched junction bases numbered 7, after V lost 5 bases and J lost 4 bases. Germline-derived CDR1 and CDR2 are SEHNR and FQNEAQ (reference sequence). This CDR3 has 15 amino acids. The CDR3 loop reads CASSPYIAGGETQYF. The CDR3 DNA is TGTGCCAGCAGCCCCTACATAGCGGGAGGAGAGACCCAGTACTTC.

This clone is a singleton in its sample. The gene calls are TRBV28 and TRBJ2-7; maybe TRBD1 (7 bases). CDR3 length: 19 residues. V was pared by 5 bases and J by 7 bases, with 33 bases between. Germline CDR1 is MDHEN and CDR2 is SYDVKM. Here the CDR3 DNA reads TGTGCCAGCAGTCAGGGACAGAGCTATGGTGGGGTGAGAGGGAGGGAGCAGTACTTC. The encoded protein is CASSQGQSYGGVRGREQYF.

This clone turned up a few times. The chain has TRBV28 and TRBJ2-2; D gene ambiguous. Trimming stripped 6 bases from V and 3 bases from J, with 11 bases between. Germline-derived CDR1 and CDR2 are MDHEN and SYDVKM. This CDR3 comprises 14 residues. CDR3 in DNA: TGTGCCAGCAGAGGGTTGGATTACACCGGGGAGCTGTTTTTT. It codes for CASRGLDYTGELFF.

The CDR3 nucleotides read TGTGCCAGCGGGTCGGACACCTACTCCTACGAGCAGTACTTC. Amino acids: CASGSDTYSYEQYF. This chain uses TRBV6-1 with TRBJ2-7; a possible D gene is TRBD1 (5 bases). CDR3 length equals 14 residues. Germline V gives CDR1 MNHNS, CDR2 SASEGT. V lost 8 bases, J lost 0 bases, and 14 bases lay in between.

The CDR3 nucleotides read TGTGCCAGCAGTCCCGTAACGACGCCCTACGAGCAGTACTTC. Translating gives CASSPVTTPYEQYF. The rearrangement joins TRBV5-6 to TRBJ2-7, with D unresolved. From germline, CDR1 is SGHDT and CDR2 YYEEEE. This CDR3 is built from 14 residues. The V end lost 5 bases, the J end lost 2 bases, and 14 bases lay between the germline ends.

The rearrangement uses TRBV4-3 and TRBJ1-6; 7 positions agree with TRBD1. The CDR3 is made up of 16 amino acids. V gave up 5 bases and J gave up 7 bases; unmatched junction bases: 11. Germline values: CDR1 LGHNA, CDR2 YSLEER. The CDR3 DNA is TGCGCCAGCAGCGGTGGTGGTCCGACAGGGAATTCACCCCTCCACTTT. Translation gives CASSGGGPTGNSPLHF.

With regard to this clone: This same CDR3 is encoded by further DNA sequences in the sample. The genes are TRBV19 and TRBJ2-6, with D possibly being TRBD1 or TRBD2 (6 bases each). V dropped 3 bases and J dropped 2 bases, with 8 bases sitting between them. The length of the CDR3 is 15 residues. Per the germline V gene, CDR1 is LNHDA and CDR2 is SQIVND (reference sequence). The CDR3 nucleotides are TGTGCCAGTAGTATCGGGGGCACTGGGGCCAACGTCCTGACTTTC. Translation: CASSIGGTGANVLTF. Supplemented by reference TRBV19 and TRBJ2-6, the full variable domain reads DGGITQSPKYLFRKEGQNVTLSCEQNLNHDAMYWYRQDPGQGLRLIYYSQIVNDFQKGDIAEGYSVSREKKESFPLTVTSAQKNPTAFYLCASSIGGTGANVLTFGAGSRLTVL.

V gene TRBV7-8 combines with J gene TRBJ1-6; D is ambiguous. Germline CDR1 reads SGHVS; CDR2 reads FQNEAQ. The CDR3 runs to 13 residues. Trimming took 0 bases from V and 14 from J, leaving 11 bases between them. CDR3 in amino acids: CASSLALRQSLHF. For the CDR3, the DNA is TGTGCCAGCAGCTTAGCGTTGCGCCAGTCCCTCCACTTT.

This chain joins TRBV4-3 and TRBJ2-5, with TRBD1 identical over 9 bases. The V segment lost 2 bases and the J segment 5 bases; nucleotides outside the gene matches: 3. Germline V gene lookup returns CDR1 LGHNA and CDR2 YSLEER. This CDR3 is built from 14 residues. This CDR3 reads CASSQNRGLETQYF. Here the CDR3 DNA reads TGCGCCAGCAGCCAAAACAGGGGGCTGGAGACCCAGTACTTC.

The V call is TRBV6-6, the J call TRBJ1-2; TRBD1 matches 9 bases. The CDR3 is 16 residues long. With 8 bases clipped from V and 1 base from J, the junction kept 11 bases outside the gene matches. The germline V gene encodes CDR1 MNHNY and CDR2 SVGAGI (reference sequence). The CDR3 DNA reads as TGTGCCAGCCGCAATCCATGGACAGGGGTTAACTATGGCTACACCTTC. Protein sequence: CASRNPWTGVNYGYTF.

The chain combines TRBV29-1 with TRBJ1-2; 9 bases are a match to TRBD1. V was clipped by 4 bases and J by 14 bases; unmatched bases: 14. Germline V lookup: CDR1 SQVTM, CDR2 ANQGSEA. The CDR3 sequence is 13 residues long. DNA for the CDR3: TGCAGCGTTGCATGGGACAGGGCCTCAGGGGGGACCTTC. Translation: CSVAWDRASGGTF.